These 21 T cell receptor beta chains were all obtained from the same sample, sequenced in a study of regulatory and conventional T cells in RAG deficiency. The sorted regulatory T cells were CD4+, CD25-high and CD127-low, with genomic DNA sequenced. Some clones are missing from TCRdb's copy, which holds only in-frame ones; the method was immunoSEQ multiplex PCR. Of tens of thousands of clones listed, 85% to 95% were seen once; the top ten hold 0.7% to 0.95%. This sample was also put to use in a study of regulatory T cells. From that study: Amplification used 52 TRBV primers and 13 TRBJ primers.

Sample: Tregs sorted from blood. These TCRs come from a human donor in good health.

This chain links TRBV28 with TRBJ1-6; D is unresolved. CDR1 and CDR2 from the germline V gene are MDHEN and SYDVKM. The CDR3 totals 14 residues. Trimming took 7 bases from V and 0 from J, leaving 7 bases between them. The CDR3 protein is CASKRGSYNSPLHF. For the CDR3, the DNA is TGTGCCAGCAAGCGGGGCTCCTATAATTCACCCCTCCACTTT.

Here the CDR3 reads CASSSTRGGYTYNEQFF. The CDR3 DNA is TGTGCCAGCAGCTCTACTAGGGGGGGGTACACCTACAATGAGCAGTTCTTC. This chain links TRBV7-9 with TRBJ2-1, with a tentative D call TRBD2 (7 bases). V gave up 4 bases and J gave up 2 bases, with 18 bases separating them. The CDR3 is made up of 17 amino acids. Germline-derived CDR1 and CDR2 are SEHNR and FQNEAQ (reference sequence).

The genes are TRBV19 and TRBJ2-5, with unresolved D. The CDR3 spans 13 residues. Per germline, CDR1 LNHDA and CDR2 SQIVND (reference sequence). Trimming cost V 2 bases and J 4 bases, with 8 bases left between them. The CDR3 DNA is TGTGCCAGTAGTATAAACTCCGGAGAGACCCAGTACTTC. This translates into CASSINSGETQYF.

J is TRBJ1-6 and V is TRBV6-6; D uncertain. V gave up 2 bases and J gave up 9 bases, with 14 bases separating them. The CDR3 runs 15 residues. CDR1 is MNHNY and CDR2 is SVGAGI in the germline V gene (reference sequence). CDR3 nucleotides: TGTGCCAGCAGTTACATCGGGCAGAGAGGTTCACCCCTCCACTTT. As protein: CASSYIGQRGSPLHF.

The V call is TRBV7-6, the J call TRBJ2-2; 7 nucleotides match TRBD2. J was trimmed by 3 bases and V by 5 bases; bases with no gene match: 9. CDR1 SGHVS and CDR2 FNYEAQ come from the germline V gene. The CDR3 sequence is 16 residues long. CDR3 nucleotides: TGTGCCAGCAGCGTAGGTAGCGGGCCTTACACCGGGGAGCTGTTTTTT. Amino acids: CASSVGSGPYTGELFF.

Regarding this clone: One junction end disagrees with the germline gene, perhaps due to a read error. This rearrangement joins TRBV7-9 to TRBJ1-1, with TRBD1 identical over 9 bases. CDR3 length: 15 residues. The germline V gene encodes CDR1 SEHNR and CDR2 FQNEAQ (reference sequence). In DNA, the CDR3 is TGTGCCAGCACCTTATCCGGGACAGGGCTCACTGAAGCTTTCTTT. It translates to CASTLSGTGLTEAFF.

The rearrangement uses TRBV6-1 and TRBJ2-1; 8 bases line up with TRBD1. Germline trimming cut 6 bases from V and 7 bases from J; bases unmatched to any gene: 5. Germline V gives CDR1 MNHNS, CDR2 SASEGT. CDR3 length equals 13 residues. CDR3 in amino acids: CASRDRVRNEQFF. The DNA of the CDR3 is TGTGCCAGCAGGGACAGGGTTCGGAATGAGCAGTTCTTC.

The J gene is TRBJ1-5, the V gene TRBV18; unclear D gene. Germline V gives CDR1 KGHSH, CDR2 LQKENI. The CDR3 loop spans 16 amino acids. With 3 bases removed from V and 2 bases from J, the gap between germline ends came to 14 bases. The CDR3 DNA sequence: TGTGCCAGCTCACCTCCAGGCATAAGGGGCAATCAGCCCCAGCATTTT. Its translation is CASSPPGIRGNQPQHF.

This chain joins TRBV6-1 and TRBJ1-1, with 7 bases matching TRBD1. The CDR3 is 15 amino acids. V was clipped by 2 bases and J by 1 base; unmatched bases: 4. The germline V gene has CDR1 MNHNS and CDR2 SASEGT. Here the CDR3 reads CASSEKTGTNTEAFF. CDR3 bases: TGTGCCAGCAGTGAAAAGACAGGGACGAACACTGAAGCTTTCTTT.

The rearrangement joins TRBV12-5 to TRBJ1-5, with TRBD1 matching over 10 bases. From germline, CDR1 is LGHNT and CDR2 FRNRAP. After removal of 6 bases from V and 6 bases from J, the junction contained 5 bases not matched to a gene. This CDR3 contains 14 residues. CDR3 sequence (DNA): TGTGCTAGTGGCTCCGGACAGGGGGGTCAGCCCCAGCATTTT. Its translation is CASGSGQGGQPQHF.

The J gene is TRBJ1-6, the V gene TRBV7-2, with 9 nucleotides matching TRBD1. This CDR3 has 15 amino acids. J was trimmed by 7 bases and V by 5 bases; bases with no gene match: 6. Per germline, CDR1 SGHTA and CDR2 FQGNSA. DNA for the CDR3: TGTGCCAGCAGCGTAAGACAGGGGGAGAATTCACCCCTCCACTTT. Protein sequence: CASSVRQGENSPLHF.

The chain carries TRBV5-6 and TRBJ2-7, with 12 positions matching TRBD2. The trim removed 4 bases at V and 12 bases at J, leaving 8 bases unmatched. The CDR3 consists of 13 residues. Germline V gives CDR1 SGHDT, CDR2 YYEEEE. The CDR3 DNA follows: TGTGCCAGCAGCGTACCGGGACTAGCGGGCCCGTACTTC. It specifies CASSVPGLAGPYF.

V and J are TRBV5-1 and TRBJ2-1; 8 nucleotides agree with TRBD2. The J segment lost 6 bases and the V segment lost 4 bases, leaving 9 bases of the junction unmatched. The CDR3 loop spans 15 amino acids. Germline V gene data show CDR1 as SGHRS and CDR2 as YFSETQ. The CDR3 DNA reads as TGCGCCAGCAGCCCGGAACGGGGGGGCCTCAATGAGCAGTTCTTC. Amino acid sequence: CASSPERGGLNEQFF. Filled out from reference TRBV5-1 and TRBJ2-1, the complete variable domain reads KAGVTQTPRYLIKTRGQQVTLSCSPISGHRSVSWYQQTPGQGLQFLFEYFSETQRNKGNFPGRFSGRQFSNSRSEMNVSTLELGDSALYLCASSPERGGLNEQFFGPGTRLTVL.

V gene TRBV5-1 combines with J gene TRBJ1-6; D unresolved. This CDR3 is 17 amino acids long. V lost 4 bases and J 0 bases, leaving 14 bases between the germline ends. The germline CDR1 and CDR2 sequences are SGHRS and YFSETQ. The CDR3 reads CASSPEAPSSYNSPLHF. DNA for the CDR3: TGCGCCAGCAGCCCGGAAGCTCCGAGCTCCTATAATTCACCCCTCCACTTT. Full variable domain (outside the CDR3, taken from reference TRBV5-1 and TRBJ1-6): KAGVTQTPRYLIKTRGQQVTLSCSPISGHRSVSWYQQTPGQGLQFLFEYFSETQRNKGNFPGRFSGRQFSNSRSEMNVSTLELGDSALYLCASSPEAPSSYNSPLHFGNGTRLTVT.

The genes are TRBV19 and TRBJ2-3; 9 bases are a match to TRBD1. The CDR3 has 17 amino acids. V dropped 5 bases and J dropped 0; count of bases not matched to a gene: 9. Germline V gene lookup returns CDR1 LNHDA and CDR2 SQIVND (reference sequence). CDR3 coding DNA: TGTGCCAGTAGTTTCAAAAGGGGGACAGGGAGCACAGATACGCAGTATTTT. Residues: CASSFKRGTGSTDTQYF. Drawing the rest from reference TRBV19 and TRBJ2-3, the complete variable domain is DGGITQSPKYLFRKEGQNVTLSCEQNLNHDAMYWYRQDPGQGLRLIYYSQIVNDFQKGDIAEGYSVSREKKESFPLTVTSAQKNPTAFYLCASSFKRGTGSTDTQYFGPGTRLTVL.

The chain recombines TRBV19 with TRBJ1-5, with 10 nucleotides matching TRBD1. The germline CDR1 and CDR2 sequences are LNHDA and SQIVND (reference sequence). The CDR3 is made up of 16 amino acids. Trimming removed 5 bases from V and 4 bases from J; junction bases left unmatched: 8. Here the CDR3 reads CASSPPGTGENQPQHF. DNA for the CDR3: TGTGCCAGTAGTCCTCCCGGGACAGGGGAGAATCAGCCCCAGCATTTT.

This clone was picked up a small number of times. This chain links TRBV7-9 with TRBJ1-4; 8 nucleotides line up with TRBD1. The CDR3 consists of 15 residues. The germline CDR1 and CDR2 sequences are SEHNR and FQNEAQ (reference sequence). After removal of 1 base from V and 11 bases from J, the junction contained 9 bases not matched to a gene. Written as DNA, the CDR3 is TGTGCCAGCAGCTTAGGCAGGGGGCCAACGGGGAAACTGTTTTTT. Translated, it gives CASSLGRGPTGKLFF. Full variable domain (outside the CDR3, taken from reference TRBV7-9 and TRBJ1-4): DTGVSQNPRHKITKRGQNVTFRCDPISEHNRLYWYRQTLGQGPEFLTYFQNEAQLEKSRLLSDRFSAERPKGSFSTLEIQRTEQGDSAMYLCASSLGRGPTGKLFFGSGTQLSVL.

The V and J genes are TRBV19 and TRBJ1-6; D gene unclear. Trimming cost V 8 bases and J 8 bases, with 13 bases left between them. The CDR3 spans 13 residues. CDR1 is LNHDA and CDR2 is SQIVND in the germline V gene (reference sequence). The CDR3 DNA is TGTGCCAGTTCGGACCAAAGGGATTCACCCCTCCACTTT. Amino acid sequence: CASSDQRDSPLHF.

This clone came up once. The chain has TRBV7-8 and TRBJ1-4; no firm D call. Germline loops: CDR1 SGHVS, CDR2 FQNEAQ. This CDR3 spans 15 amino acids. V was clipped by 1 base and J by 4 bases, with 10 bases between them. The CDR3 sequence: CASSLDRQINEKLFF. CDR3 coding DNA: TGTGCCAGCAGCTTAGATCGGCAGATTAATGAAAAACTGTTTTTT.

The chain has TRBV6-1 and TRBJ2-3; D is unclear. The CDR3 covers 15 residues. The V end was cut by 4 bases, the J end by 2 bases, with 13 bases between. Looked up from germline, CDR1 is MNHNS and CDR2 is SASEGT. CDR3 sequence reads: CASSGQPLSTDTQYF. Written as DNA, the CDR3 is TGTGCCAGCAGTGGACAACCCCTTTCCACAGATACGCAGTATTTT.

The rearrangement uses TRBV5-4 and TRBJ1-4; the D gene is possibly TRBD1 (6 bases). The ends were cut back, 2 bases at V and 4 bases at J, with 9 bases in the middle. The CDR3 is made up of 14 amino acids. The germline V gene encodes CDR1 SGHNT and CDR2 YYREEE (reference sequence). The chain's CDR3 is CASSFGQINEKLFF. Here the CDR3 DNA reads TGTGCCAGCAGCTTCGGACAGATTAATGAAAAACTGTTTTTT.